The T cell receptor (beta chain) described here comes from a study of response to subunit inactivated influenza vaccine. Study conclusions and caveats: Only a handful of new T cells, the authors suggested, are recruited with each seasonal influenza vaccination.

This clonotype was seen many times. Its antigen is as yet unknown. TCRdb redid the calling of the RT-PCR reads with MiXCR, one entry per CDR3 protein. The profile covers 500,000 to 600,000 distinct CDR3 sequences, with 6.5% to 8% appearing a single time and approximately 13% taken by the ten largest. Germline V gene sequence: CDR1 SGHRS, CDR2 YFSETQ. Trimming removed 2 bases from V and 6 bases from J, with 9 bases in between. This CDR3 comprises 13 residues. The chain recombines TRBV5-1 with TRBJ2-1; no reliable D call. Sample: PBMCs from blood, taken 23 to 25 months after vaccination. The clonotype was recovered from a man aged 45 to 75 who received an inactivated influenza vaccine. The CDR3 bases are TGCGCCAGCAGCTTATTAGCATCCAATGAGCAGTTCTTC. Amino acids: CASSLLASNEQFF.